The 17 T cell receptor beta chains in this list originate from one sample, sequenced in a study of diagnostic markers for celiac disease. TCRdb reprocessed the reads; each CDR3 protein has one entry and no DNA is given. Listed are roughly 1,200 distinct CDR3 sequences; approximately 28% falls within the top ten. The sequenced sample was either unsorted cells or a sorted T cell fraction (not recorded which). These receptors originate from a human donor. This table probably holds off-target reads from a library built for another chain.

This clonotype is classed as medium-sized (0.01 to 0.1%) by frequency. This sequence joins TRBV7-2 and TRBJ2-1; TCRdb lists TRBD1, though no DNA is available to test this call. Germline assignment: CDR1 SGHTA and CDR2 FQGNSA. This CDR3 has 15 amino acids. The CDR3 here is CASSYRQGSYNEQFF.

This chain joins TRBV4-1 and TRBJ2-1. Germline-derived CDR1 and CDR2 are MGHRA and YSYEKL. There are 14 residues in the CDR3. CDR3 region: CASSQGYGYNEQFF.

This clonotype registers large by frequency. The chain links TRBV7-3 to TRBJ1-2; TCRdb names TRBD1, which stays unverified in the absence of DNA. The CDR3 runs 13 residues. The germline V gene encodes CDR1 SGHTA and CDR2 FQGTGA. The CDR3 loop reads CASSLGQGRGYTF.

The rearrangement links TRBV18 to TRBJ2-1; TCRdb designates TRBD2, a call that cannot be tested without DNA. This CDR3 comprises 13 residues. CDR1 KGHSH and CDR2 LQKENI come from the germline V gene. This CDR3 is CASSLAGDNEQFF.

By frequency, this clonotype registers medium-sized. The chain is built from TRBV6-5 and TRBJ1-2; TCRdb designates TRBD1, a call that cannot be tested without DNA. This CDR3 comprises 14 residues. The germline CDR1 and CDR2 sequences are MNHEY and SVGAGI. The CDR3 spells CASSLQGEGYGYTF.

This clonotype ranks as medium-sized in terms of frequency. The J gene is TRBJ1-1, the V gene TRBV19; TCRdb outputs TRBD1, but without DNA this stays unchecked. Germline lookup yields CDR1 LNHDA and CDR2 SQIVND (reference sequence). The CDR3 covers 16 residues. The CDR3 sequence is CASSPGGGYMNTEAFF.

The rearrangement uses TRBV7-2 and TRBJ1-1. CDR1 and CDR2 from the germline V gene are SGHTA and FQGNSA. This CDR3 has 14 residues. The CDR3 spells CASSLVRQRAEAFF.

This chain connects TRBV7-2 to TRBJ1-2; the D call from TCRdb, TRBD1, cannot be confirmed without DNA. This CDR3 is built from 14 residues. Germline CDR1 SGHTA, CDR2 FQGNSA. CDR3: CASSLGGGNYGYTF. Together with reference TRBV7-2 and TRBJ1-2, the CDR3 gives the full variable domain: GAGVSQSPSNKVTEKGKDVELRCDPISGHTALYWYRQSLGQGLEFLIYFQGNSAPDKSGLPSDRFSAERTGGSVSTLTIQRTQQEDSAVYLCASSLGGGNYGYTFGSGTRLTVV.

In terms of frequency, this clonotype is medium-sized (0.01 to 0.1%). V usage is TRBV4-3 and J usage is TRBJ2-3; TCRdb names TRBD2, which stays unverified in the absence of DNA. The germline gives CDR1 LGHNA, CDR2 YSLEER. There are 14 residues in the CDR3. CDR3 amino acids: CASSPRDYSDTQYF.

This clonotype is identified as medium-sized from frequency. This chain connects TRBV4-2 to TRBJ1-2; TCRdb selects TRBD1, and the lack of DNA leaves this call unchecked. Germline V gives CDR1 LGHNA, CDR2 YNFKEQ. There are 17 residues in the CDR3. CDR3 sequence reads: CASSQGVSQGANYGYTF.

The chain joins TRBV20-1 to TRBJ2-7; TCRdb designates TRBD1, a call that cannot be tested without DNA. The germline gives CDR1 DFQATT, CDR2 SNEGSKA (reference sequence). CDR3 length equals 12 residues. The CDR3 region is CSARGAATEQYF.

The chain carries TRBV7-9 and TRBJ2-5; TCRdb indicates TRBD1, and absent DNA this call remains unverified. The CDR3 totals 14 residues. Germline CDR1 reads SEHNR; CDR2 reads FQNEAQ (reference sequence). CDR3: CASSADRARETQYF.

CDR3 amino acids: CASSLEGRGLGEQFF. The V call is TRBV7-2, the J call TRBJ2-1; TCRdb proposes TRBD1, but this gene call is untestable without DNA. The CDR3 is 15 residues long. Germline CDR1 SGHTA, CDR2 FQGNSA.

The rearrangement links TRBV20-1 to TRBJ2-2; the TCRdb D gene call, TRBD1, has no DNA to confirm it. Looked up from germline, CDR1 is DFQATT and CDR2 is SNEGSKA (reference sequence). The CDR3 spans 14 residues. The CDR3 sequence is CSATGTTNTGELFF.

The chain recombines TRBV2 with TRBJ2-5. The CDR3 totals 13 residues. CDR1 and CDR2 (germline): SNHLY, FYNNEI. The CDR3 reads CASSLGQAETQYF.

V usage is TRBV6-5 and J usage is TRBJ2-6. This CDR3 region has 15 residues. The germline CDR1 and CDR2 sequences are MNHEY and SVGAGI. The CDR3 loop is CASSQRVSGANVLTF.

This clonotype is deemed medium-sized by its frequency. CDR3 protein: CASSLGTAPDQPQHF. The chain recombines TRBV7-9 with TRBJ1-5; no DNA is available, so the TRBD1 call from TCRdb remains unchecked. The V gene's germline CDR1 is SEHNR and CDR2 FQNEAQ (reference sequence). There are 15 residues in the CDR3.